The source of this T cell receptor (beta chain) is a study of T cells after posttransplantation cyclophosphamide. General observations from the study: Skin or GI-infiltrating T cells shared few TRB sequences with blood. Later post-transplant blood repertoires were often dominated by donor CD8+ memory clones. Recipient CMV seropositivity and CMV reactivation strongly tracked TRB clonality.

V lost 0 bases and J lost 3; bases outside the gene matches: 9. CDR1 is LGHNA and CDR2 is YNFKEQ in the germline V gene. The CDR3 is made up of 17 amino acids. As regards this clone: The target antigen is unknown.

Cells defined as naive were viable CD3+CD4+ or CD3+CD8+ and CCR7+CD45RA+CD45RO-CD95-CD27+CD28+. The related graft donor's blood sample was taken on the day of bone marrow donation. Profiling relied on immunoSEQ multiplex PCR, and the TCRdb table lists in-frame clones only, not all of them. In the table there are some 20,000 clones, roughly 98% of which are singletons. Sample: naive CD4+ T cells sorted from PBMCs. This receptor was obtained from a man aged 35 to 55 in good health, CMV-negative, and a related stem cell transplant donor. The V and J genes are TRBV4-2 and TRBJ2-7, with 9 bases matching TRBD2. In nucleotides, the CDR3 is TGTGCCAGCAGCCAAGATAGCGTAGCGGGAGAGAGCTACGAGCAGTACTTC. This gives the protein CASSQDSVAGESYEQYF.